Shown below are 10 T cell receptor beta chains from a single sample sequenced in a study of human T cells and chemical hapten exposure. TCRdb reanalysed the RACE reads using MiXCR and keeps one entry per CDR3 protein. The sample has fewer than 70,000 distinct CDR3 sequences, roughly 9.7% seen once. Specified time point: pre-sensitization, week 0. The treatment denotes: therapeutic diphenylcyclopropenone sensitization with weekly scalp DPC. The specimen comprised whole blood, sampled in connection with sensitization to the hapten diphenylcyclopropenone (DPC). The receptor source for this set is a woman aged 45-65 years with alopecia areata. Some clones in this sample may be carry-over from other donors' samples.

This clonotype was observed a few times. J is TRBJ2-5 and V is TRBV29-1; tentatively, D is TRBD2 (5 bases). Per germline, CDR1 SQVTM and CDR2 ANQGSEA. This CDR3 is built from 11 residues. V was trimmed by 4 bases and J by 10 bases, leaving 13 bases between them. CDR3 DNA sequence: TGCAGCGTTGCCCTGGATGGAGGCCAGTACTTC. This codes for CSVALDGGQYF. The whole variable domain, remainder taken from reference TRBV29-1 and TRBJ2-5, is SAVISQKPSRDICQRGTSLTIQCQVDSQVTMMFWYRQQPGQSLTLIATANQGSEATYESGFVIDKFPISRPNLTFSTLTVSNMSPEDSSIYLCSVALDGGQYFGPGTRLLVL.

The table lists this clonotype with many counts. The chain couples TRBV20-1 to TRBJ2-7; D might be TRBD2 (6 bases). There are 13 residues in the CDR3. Germline lookup yields CDR1 DFQATT and CDR2 SNEGSKA (reference sequence). With 6 bases removed from V and 0 bases from J, the gap between germline ends came to 12 bases. The CDR3 loop reads CSAKTSSSYEQYF. CDR3 bases: TGCAGTGCAAAGACTAGTTCCTCCTACGAGCAGTACTTC.

This clonotype occurred many times. CDR3 residues: CASSEVKGAMGLAGGQAYNEQFF. The CDR3 DNA sequence: TGTGCCAGCAGTGAAGTCAAAGGGGCGATGGGACTAGCGGGAGGGCAGGCCTACAATGAGCAGTTCTTC. The chain uses TRBV2 and TRBJ2-1; 16 bases align to TRBD2. CDR1 SNHLY and CDR2 FYNNEI come from the germline V gene. V lost 1 base, J lost 2 bases, and 17 bases stayed unmatched. This CDR3 has 23 amino acids.

This clonotype occurred many times. DNA of the CDR3: TGCGCCAGCAGCCGGGAGGCCAAAAACATTCAGTACTTC. Its translation: CASSREAKNIQYF. The chain employs TRBV4-1 and TRBJ2-4; tentatively, D is TRBD2 (5 bases). V was pared by 4 bases and J by 1 base, with 5 bases between. The V gene's germline CDR1 is MGHRA and CDR2 YSYEKL. The CDR3 totals 13 residues.

The sample holds many counts of this clonotype. The chain is built from TRBV12-3 or TRBV12-4 and TRBJ2-5; D not resolved. Trimming shortened V by 4 bases and J by 7 bases, and 7 bases separated the two germline ends. This CDR3 is built from 11 residues. For the CDR3, the DNA is TGTGCCAGCAGTTCCGGCGGGACCCAGTACTTC. Its translation: CASSSGGTQYF.

Turning to this clonotype: The CDR3 end shows no conserved phenylalanine or tryptophan, and so a read error is likely. The rearrangement links TRBV7-9 to TRBJ2-1; 7 bases are a match to TRBD2. The CDR3 loop spans 15 amino acids. Germline-derived CDR1 and CDR2 are SEHNR and FQNEAQ (reference sequence). Trimming at V came to 5 bases and at J to 7 bases, leaving 11 bases not matched to a gene. DNA for the CDR3: TGTGCCAGCAGCCCCGGGGGGAAAGGCACGAATGAGCAGTTCTAC. Protein sequence: CASSPGGKGTNEQFY.

A few counts support this clonotype. J is TRBJ1-6 and V is TRBV6-6; D gene ambiguous. This CDR3 is built from 12 residues. The V end was cut by 7 bases, the J end by 6 bases, with 7 bases between. Per the germline V gene, CDR1 is MNHNY and CDR2 is SVGAGI (reference sequence). CDR3 DNA sequence: TGTGCCAGCACTCGAGTTAATTCACCCCTCCACTTT. Its protein is CASTRVNSPLHF.

This clonotype came up many times. This chain links TRBV20-1 with TRBJ2-4, with D uncertain. Trimming shortened V by 5 bases and J by 3 bases, and 11 bases separated the two germline ends. Germline assignment: CDR1 DFQATT and CDR2 SNEGSKA (reference sequence). The CDR3 runs 13 residues. CDR3 residues: CSARPRFKNIQYF. The CDR3 nucleotides read TGCAGTGCTCGGCCGCGGTTCAAAAACATTCAGTACTTC.

This clonotype has at least ten counts. This sequence joins TRBV7-3 and TRBJ2-3, with 9 positions matching TRBD2. Germline assignment: CDR1 SGHTA and CDR2 FQGTGA. J lost 3 bases, V lost 1 base, and 11 bases had no gene match. CDR3 length: 18 amino acids. CDR3 sequence: CASSLSVGGRASTDTQYF. CDR3 DNA sequence: TGTGCCAGCAGCTTAAGTGTAGGCGGGAGGGCCTCAACAGATACGCAGTATTTT.

In this sample, this clonotype turned up many times. V is TRBV3-1 and J is TRBJ1-6, with D maybe TRBD1 (5 bases). Per germline, CDR1 LGHDT and CDR2 YNNKEL (reference sequence). The CDR3 has 13 amino acids. Deletions cut 3 bases from V and 7 bases from J, with 7 bases between. CDR3 sequence reads: CASSQGTNSPLHF. In DNA form, the CDR3 reads TGTGCCAGCAGCCAGGGGACGAATTCACCCCTCCACTTT.